The clone carrying this T cell receptor beta chain has a single count. The antigen remains undetermined. Using immunoSEQ multiplex PCR, the repertoire was profiled, and TCRdb retains in-frame clones only, with some absent. Of about 110,000 clones in the sample, about 88% were seen once. This entry belongs to a study of identifying expanded T cells in peripheral blood. Whole-study findings and limits: Around 1.2 clones differed between technical replicates, versus around 15 and 19 over time. Clone count variance between approximately two-week samples rose with total template count.

No infections or other immune events were documented during collection. The specimen was blood. The origin of this receptor is a person aged 18 to 75 in good health.

CDR3 coding DNA: TGTGCCAGCAGCTTAGATACAGGGTTGAGAGAGACCCAGTACTTC. This codes for CASSLDTGLRETQYF. This rearrangement joins TRBV7-6 to TRBJ2-5, with a tentative D call TRBD1 (6 bases). Germline CDR1 SGHVS, CDR2 FNYEAQ. This CDR3 spans 15 amino acids. V was shortened by 1 base and J by 4 bases, with 13 bases between the two germline ends. The complete variable domain, with remaining parts taken from reference TRBV7-6 and TRBJ2-5, reads GAGVSQSPRYKVTKRGQDVALRCDPISGHVSLYWYRQALGQGPEFLTYFNYEAQQDKSGLPNDRFSAERPEGSISTLTIQRTEQRDSAMYRCASSLDTGLRETQYFGPGTRLLVL.